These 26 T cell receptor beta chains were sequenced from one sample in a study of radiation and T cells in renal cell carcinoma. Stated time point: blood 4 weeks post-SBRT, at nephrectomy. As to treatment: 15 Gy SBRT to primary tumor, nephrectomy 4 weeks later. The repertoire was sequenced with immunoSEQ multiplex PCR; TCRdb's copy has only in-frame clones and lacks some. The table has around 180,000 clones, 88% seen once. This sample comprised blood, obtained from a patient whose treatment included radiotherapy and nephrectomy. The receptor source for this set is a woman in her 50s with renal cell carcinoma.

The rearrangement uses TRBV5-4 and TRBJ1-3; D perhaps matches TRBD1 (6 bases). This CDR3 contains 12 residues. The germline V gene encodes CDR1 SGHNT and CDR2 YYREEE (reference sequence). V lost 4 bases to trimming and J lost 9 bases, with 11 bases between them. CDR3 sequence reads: CASSGGGRTIYF. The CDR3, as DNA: TGTGCCAGCAGCGGGGGCGGGCGCACCATATATTTT.

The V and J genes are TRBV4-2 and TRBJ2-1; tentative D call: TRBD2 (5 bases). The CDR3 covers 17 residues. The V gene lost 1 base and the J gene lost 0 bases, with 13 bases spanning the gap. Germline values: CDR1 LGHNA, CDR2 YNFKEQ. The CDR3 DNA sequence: TGTGCCAGCAGCCAAGGATCCGGAACTAGCTCCTACAATGAGCAGTTCTTC. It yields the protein CASSQGSGTSSYNEQFF.

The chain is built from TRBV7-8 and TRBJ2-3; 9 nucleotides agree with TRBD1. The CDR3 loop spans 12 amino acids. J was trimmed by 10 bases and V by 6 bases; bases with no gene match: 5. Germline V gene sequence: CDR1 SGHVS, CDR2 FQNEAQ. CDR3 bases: TGTGCCAGCAGGGGGGGGACAGGGCCGCAGTATTTT. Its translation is CASRGGTGPQYF.

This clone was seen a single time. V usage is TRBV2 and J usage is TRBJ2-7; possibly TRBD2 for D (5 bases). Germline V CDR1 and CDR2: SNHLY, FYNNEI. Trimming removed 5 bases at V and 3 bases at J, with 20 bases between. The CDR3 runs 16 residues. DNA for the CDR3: TGTGCCAGCAGTCCCCCGGGCGCTAGCTCTCTCTACGAGCAGTACTTC. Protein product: CASSPPGASSLYEQYF.

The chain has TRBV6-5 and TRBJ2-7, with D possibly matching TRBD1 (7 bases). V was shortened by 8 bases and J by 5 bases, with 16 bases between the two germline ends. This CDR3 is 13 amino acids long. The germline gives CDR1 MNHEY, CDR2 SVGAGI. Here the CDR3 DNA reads TGTGCCAGCTCCGCGGGACAGCCGGACGAGCAGTACTTC. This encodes CASSAGQPDEQYF.

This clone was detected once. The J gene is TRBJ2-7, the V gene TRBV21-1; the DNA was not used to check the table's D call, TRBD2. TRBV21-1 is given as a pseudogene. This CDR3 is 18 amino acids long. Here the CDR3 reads CASSKSSSGREVTYEQYF. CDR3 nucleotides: TGTGCCAGCAGCAAATCCTCTAGTGGGAGAGAGGTTACCTACGAGCAGTACTTC.

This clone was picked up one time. The CDR3 region is CASSRGSGGRDTQYF. The DNA of the CDR3 is TGTGCCAGCAGTAGGGGTAGCGGGGGGCGAGATACGCAGTATTTT. The chain links TRBV2 to TRBJ2-3; 10 bases are a match to TRBD2. The CDR3 runs 15 residues. The trim removed 5 bases at V and 5 bases at J, leaving 7 bases unmatched. Germline V CDR1 and CDR2: SNHLY, FYNNEI.

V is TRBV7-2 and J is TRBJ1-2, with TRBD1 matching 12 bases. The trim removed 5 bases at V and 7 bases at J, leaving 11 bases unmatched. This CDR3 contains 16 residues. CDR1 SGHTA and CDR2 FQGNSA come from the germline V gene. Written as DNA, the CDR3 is TGTGCCAGCAGCACCCCCGCGGGACAGGGGGCTCGTGGCTACACCTTC. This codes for CASSTPAGQGARGYTF.

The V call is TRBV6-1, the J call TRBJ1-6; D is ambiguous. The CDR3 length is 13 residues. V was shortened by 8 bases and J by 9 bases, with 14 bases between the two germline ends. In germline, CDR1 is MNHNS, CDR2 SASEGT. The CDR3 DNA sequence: TGTGCCAGCGCGGAACAGTCCGGTTCACCCCTCCACTTT. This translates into CASAEQSGSPLHF.

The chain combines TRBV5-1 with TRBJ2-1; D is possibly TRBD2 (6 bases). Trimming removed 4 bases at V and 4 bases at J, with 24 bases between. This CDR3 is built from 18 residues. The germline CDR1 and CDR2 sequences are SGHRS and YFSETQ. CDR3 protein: CASSTTSSGLTGYNEQFF. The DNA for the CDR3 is TGCGCCAGCAGCACGACTAGTTCGGGACTCACGGGATACAATGAGCAGTTCTTC.

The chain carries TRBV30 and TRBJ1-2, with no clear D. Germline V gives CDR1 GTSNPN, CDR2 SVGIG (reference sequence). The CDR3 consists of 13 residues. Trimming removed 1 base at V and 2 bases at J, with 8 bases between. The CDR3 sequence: CAWSDSPNYGYTF. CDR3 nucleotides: TGTGCCTGGAGTGATTCTCCGAACTATGGCTACACCTTC.

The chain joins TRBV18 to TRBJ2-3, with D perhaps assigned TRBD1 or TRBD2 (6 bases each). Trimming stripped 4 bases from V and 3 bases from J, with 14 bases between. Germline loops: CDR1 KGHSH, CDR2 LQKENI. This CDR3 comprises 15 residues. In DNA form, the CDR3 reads TGTGCCAGCTCACTATCCGGGGGACAAACAGATACGCAGTATTTT. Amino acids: CASSLSGGQTDTQYF.

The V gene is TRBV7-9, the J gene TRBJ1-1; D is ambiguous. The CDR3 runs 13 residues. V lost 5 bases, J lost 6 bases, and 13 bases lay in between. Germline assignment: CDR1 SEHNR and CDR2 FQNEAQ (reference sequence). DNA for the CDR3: TGTGCCAGCAGCCCCCGAGCCCGACCTGAAGCTTTCTTT. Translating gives CASSPRARPEAFF.

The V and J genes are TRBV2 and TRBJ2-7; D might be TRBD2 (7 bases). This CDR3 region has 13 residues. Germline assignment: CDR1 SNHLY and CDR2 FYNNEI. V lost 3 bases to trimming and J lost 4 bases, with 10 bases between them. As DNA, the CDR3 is TGTGCCAGCAGTGAGGGGGGGCCGTACGAGCAGTACTTC. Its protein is CASSEGGPYEQYF.

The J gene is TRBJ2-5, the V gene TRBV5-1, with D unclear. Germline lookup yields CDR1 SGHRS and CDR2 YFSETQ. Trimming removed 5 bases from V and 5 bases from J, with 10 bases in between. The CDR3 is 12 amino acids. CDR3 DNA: TGCGCCAGCAGTTCTCTAGGGGAGACCCAGTACTTC. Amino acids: CASSSLGETQYF.

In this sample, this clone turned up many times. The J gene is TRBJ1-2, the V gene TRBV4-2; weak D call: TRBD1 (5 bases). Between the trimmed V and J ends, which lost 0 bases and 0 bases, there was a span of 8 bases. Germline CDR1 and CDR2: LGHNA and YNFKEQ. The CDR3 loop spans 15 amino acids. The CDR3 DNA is TGTGCCAGCAGCCAAGATGGGGCCTCTAACTATGGCTACACCTTC. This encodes CASSQDGASNYGYTF.

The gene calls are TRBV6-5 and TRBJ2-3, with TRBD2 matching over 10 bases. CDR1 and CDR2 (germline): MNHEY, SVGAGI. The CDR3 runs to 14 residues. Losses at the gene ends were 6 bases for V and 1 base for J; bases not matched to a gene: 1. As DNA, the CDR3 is TGTGCCAGCAGCCTAGCGGGAGGCACAGATACGCAGTATTTT. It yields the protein CASSLAGGTDTQYF.

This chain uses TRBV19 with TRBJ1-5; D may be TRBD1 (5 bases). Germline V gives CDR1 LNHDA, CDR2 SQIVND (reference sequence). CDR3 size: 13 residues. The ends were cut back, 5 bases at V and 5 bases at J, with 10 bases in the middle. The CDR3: CASSGGRDQPQHF. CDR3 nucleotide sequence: TGTGCCAGTAGTGGGGGACGAGATCAGCCCCAGCATTTT.

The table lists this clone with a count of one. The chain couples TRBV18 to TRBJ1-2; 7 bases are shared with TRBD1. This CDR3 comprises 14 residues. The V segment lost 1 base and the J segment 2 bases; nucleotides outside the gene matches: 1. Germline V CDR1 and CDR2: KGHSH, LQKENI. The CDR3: CASSPLTGNYGYTF. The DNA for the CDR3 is TGTGCCAGCTCACCACTGACAGGGAACTATGGCTACACCTTC.

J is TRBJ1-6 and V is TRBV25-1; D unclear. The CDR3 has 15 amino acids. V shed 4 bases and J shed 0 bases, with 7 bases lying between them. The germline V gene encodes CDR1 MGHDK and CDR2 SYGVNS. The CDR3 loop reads CASSGESSYNSPLHF. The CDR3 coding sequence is TGTGCCAGCAGTGGAGAGAGCTCCTATAATTCACCCCTCCACTTT.

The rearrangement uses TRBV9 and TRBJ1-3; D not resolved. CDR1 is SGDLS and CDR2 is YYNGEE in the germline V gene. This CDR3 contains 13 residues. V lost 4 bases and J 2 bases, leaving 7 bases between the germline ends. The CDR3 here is CASSPGAGNTIYF. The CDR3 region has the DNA TGTGCCAGCAGCCCCGGTGCTGGAAACACCATATATTTT. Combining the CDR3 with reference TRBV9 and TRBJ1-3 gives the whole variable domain DSGVTQTPKHLITATGQRVTLRCSPRSGDLSVYWYQQSLDQGLQFLIQYYNGEERAKGNILERFSAQQFPDLHSELNLSSLELGDSALYFCASSPGAGNTIYFGEGSWLTVV.

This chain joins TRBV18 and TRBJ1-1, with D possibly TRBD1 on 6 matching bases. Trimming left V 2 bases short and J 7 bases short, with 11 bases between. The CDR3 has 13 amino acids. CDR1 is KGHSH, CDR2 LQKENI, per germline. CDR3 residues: CASSPGQRGEAFF. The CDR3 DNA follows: TGTGCCAGCTCACCAGGACAGAGGGGTGAAGCTTTCTTT.

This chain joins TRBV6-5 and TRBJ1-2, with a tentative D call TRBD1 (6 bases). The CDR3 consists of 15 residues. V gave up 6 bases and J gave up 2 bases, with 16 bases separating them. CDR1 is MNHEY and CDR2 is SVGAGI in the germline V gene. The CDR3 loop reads CASRESGGANYGYTF. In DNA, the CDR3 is TGTGCCAGCAGGGAGAGCGGGGGGGCCAACTATGGCTACACCTTC.

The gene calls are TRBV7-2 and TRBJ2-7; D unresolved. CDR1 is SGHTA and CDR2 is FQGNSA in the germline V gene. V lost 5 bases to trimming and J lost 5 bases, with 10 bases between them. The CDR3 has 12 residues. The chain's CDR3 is CASSPGLHEQYF. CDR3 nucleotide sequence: TGTGCCAGCAGCCCCGGATTACACGAGCAGTACTTC.

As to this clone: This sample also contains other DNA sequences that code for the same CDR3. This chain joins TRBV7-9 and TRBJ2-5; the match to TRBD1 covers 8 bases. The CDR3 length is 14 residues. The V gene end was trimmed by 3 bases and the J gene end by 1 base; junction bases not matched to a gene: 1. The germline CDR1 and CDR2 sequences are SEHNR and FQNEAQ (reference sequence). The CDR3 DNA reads TGTGCCAGCAGCTTCGGACAGGGCCAAGAGACCCAGTACTTC. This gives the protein CASSFGQGQETQYF.

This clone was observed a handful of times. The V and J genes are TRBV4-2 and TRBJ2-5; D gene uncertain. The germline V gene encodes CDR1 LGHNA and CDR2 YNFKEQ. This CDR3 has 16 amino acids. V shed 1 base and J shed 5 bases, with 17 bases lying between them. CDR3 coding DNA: TGTGCCAGCAGCCAAGGTTCAGGACCCGTCGGGGAGACCCAGTACTTC. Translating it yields CASSQGSGPVGETQYF.